This TCR beta chain emerged from a study of control samples from healthy donors and cancer patients. Profiling relied on immunoSEQ multiplex PCR, and the TCRdb table lists in-frame clones only, not all of them. The sample includes approximately 130,000 clones, approximately 88% of them seen just once. Sequencing input: blood. The TCR was taken from a middle-aged man in good health.

The CDR3: CASLPRNTEAFF. In nucleotides, the CDR3 is TGTGCCAGCTTACCCAGGAACACTGAAGCTTTCTTT. The V and J genes are TRBV18 and TRBJ1-1; D not certain. CDR1 is KGHSH and CDR2 is LQKENI in the germline V gene. Trimming removed 7 bases at V and 1 base at J, with 7 bases between. This CDR3 contains 12 residues.